This T cell receptor (beta chain) was captured in a study of cytomegalovirus exposure and HLA in healthy donors. With 60 Vbeta and 13 Jbeta primers, the PCR was carried out. Here immunoSEQ multiplex PCR was the method, and the copy in TCRdb shows in-frame clones only, minus some. The sample contains about 52,000 clones, around three fifths of which appear only once. CDR1 and CDR2 (germline): SGHTA, FQGNSA. The V end lost 1 base, the J end lost 9 bases, and 16 bases lay between the germline ends. The length of the CDR3 is 16 residues. This chain joins TRBV7-2 and TRBJ1-6; no reliable D call. The sequenced material came from PBMCs. This receptor was obtained from a human donor in good health. CDR3 in DNA: TGTGCCAGCAGCTTAGATTGGAGAGGAATCGGTTCACCCCTCCACTTT. Amino acid sequence: CASSLDWRGIGSPLHF.